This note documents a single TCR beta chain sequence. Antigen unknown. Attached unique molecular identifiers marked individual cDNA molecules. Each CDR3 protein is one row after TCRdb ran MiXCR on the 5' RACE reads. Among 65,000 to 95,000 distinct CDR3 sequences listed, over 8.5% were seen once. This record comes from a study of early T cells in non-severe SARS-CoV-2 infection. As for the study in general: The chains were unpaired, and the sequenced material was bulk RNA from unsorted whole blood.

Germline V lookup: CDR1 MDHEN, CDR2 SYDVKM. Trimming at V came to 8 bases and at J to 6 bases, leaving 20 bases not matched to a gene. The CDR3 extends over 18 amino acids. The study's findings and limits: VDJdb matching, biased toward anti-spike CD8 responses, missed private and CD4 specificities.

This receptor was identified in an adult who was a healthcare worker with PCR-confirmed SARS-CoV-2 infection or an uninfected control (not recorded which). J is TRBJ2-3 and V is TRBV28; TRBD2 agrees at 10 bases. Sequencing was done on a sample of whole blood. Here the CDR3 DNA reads TGTGCCAGCCTACCGACCCGCCGGCTAGCGGGAGATGTGGATACGCAGTATTTT. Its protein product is CASLPTRRLAGDVDTQYF.